This T cell receptor (beta chain) was observed in a study of T cell responses to AZD1222 COVID-19 vaccine. At the level of the study: Second-dose recipients at about 4 or about 12 weeks were treated as one pooled group.

Points on this clone: Its target is not known.

This table comes from immunoSEQ multiplex PCR, and its TCRdb copy is limited to in-frame clones, with some not included. The repertoire has roughly 190,000 clones, 80% to 95% of them found once; the top ten carry around 4%. Notes on the study in general: Within unmutated variant regions lay the reported targets of nearly half of spike-specific TCRs.

The CDR3 has 14 amino acids. V lost 8 bases, J lost 7 bases, and 18 bases lay in between. Per the germline V gene, CDR1 is GTSNPN and CDR2 is SVGIG (reference sequence). The clonotype originates from an adult in good health. The sample was peripheral blood, taken on day 0 of AZD1222 vaccination. V usage is TRBV30 and J usage is TRBJ1-6; D may be TRBD1 (6 bases). In DNA, the CDR3 is TGTGCCGGGTCCCTAGGGCAGGGGAATTCACCCCTCCACTTT. This sequence encodes CAGSLGQGNSPLHF.